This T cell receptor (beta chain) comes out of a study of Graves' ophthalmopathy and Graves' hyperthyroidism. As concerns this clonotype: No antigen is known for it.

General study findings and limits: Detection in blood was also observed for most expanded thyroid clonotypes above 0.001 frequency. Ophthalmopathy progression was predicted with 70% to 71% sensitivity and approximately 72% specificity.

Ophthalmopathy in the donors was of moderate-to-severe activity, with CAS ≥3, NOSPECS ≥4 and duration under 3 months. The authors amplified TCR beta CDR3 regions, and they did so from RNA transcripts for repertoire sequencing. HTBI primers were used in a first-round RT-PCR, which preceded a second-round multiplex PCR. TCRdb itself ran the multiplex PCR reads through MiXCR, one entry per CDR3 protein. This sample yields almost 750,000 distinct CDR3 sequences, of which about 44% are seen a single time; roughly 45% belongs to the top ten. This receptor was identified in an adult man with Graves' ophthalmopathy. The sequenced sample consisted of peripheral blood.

Here the CDR3 reads CSVGQGLGAFF. The CDR3 coding sequence is TGCAGCGTTGGACAGGGGCTAGGAGCTTTCTTT. V is TRBV29-1 and J is TRBJ1-1; 8 bases are a match to TRBD1. Germline CDR1 SQVTM, CDR2 ANQGSEA. With 4 bases clipped from V and 10 bases from J, the junction kept 5 bases outside the gene matches. The CDR3 spans 11 residues.